This paragraph covers one TCR beta chain sequence. Its target is unknown. The data derive from a study of CD8 T cells in ankylosing spondylitis. Study-wide results and limits: CD8+ cells made up the disease-linked clones, which were relatively rare in peripheral blood. Clones linked to disease were reported to show significant enrichment in matched ankylosing spondylitis synovial fluid. A TCR beta motif of eight highly homologous variants appeared characteristic of ankylosing spondylitis blood.

This CDR3 spans 13 amino acids. Germline V gene data show CDR1 as ENHRY and CDR2 as SYGVKD. TCRdb re-called the 5' RACE reads through MiXCR, storing one row per CDR3 protein. The sample yields 700,000 to 850,000 distinct CDR3 sequences, approximately 12% seen once. V usage is TRBV10-3 and J usage is TRBJ2-4; D is possibly TRBD1 (6 bases). The specimen was blood, either unsorted or a sorted T cell fraction (not recorded which). The TCR comes from a male donor with ankylosing spondylitis. The CDR3 sequence: CAPAVQGVDIQYF. The CDR3 DNA reads as TGTGCGCCCGCGGTACAGGGTGTGGACATTCAGTACTTC.